Listed below are T cell receptor beta chains from one sample, sequenced in a study of T cell changes during pregnancy in multiple sclerosis. TCRdb's copy holds only in-frame clones and misses some; the assay was immunoSEQ multiplex PCR. Here the sample spans tens of thousands of clones, about 90% being singletons. The starting material was peripheral blood, obtained in the third trimester of pregnancy. These receptors were taken from a female donor in good health, enrolled as a control in a pregnancy study. Both conserved end residues are part of each CDR3. A D gene is named only where the DNA matches it firmly. A clone size is listed for some rows: how often the clone was seen (once, few, many), or a class if it is expanded.

v_gene	j_gene	abundance	d_gene	CDR3nt	CDR3aa
TRBV5-1	TRBJ2-1	-	TRBD1	TGCGCCAGCAGCCTAGACGATAGTCCGGGACAGGGGGTCAATGAGCAGTTCTTC	CASSLDDSPGQGVNEQFF
TRBV30	TRBJ1-1	few	-	TGTGCCTGGAGAAGCGTATCATCTTTCTTT	CAWRSVSSFF
TRBV7-8	TRBJ1-6	-	-	TGTGCCAGCAGCTTAGGGGGGGGCCCTAATTCACCCCTCCACTTT	CASSLGGGPNSPLHF
TRBV5-1	TRBJ1-1	-	TRBD1	TGCGCCAGCAGCGCAGCACAGGGGGGAAGCACTGAAGCTTTCTTT	CASSAAQGGSTEAFF
TRBV7-6	TRBJ2-7	-	TRBD2	TGTGCCAGCAGCTTAACTAGCGGGGACTACGAGCAGTACTTC	CASSLTSGDYEQYF
TRBV4-1	TRBJ1-1	once	-	TGCGCCAGCAGCCAAGTAGCGATACAAACGGAAGCTTTCTTT	CASSQVAIQTEAFF
TRBV7-9	TRBJ2-1	-	TRBD2	TGTGCCAGCTACCTACTAGCGGGAGCAACCAATGAGCAGTTCTTC	CASYLLAGATNEQFF
TRBV7-2	TRBJ2-1	-	-	TGTGCCAGCAGCTTATCCAGTGATAGCGGCAATGAGCAGTTCTTC	CASSLSSDSGNEQFF
TRBV5-1	TRBJ1-5	-	-	TGCGCCAGTTGGATACGGGTCAATACACTACAGCCCCAGCATTTT	CASWIRVNTLQPQHF
TRBV7-6	TRBJ2-3	-	TRBD2	TGTGCCAGCAGCTTAGGGACTAGCGGGGCCACAGATACGCAGTATTTT	CASSLGTSGATDTQYF
TRBV2	TRBJ2-7	-	-	TGTGCCAGCAGTGAGCGCCACTACGAGCAGTACTTC	CASSERHYEQYF
TRBV6-5	TRBJ2-5	-	TRBD1	TGTGCCAGCAGTTACTCGACAGGGCAAGAGACCCAGTACTTC	CASSYSTGQETQYF
TRBV7-2	TRBJ2-1	-	-	TGTGCCAGCAGCCCTTCCCGGGTGGGGAGGAATGAGCAGTTCTTC	CASSPSRVGRNEQFF
TRBV10-3	TRBJ2-1	-	-	TGTGCCATCAGTGAATCGGGAGTCGGGAATGAGCAGTTCTTC	CAISESGVGNEQFF
TRBV9	TRBJ2-7	-	TRBD2	TGTGCCAGCAGCCCACGGACTAGACCCCACGAGCAGTACTTC	CASSPRTRPHEQYF
TRBV11-2	TRBJ1-1	-	TRBD1	TGTGCCAGCAGCTTGGGACAGATGAACACTGAAGCTTTCTTT	CASSLGQMNTEAFF
TRBV6-5	TRBJ2-7	-	-	TGTGCCACCGCTAGGTACAGGGCTCTCTACGAGCAGTACTTC	CATARYRALYEQYF
TRBV5-5	TRBJ1-3	few	-	TGTGCCAGCAGCCCCGCGGGTACGGCTGGAAACACCATATATTTT	CASSPAGTAGNTIYF
TRBV11-2	TRBJ1-6	-	-	TGTGCCAGCAGAAAAGACATTGATCGGTTGTCACCCCTCCACTTT	CASRKDIDRLSPLHF
TRBV6-6	TRBJ1-2	-	TRBD1	TGTGCCAGCAGTTGGACAGGGGGCAACTATGGCTACACCTTC	CASSWTGGNYGYTF
TRBV7-8	TRBJ1-5	-	-	TGTGCCAGCAGCTTCGGACAGCACAATCAGCCCCAGCATTTT	CASSFGQHNQPQHF
TRBV6-6	TRBJ1-2	-	-	TGTGCCAGCAGGCCTTCCCTAGGCCTTAACTATGGCTACACCTTC	CASRPSLGLNYGYTF
TRBV10-2	TRBJ1-1	-	-	TGCGCCAGCAGGCGGACAGACAACACTGAAGCTTTCTTT	CASRRTDNTEAFF
TRBV7-2	TRBJ2-3	-	-	TGTGCCAGCAGCTTAGCGCTCGTGACGGGGGTGGGCACAGATACGCAGTATTTT	CASSLALVTGVGTDTQYF
TRBV7-2	TRBJ2-5	-	TRBD2	TGTGCCAGCAGCTTAGATCTACTAGCGGGACTTCAAGAGACCCAGTACTTC	CASSLDLLAGLQETQYF
TRBV6-5	TRBJ2-7	-	-	TGTGCCAGCAGTCGCCTTCTCAGGCTTTTCTTC	CASSRLLRLFF
TRBV2	TRBJ1-4	-	-	TGTGCCAGCCAACGGGGGATAGAAAAACTGTTTTTT	CASQRGIEKLFF
TRBV7-2	TRBJ2-3	-	TRBD1	TGTGCCAGCAGCTGGGACAGGGCCGGGGGAGATACGCAGTATTTT	CASSWDRAGGDTQYF
TRBV13	TRBJ2-2	-	TRBD2	TGTGCCAGCAGCTTATCGGGGGGTAGGGCCGGGGAGCTGTTTTTT	CASSLSGGRAGELFF
TRBV19	TRBJ2-7	-	-	TGTGCCAGTAGTATCGGCGGGGTGATCTACGAGCAGTACTTC	CASSIGGVIYEQYF
TRBV7-6	TRBJ2-3	-	TRBD2	TGTGCCAGCAGCTTGGCCTTGGGACTAGCGGGGGCTGATACGCAGTATTTT	CASSLALGLAGADTQYF
TRBV5-1	TRBJ2-1	-	-	TGCGCCAGCAGCTCCATATCCCCCCGGACTCTAATAAGCAATGAGCAGTTCTTC	CASSSISPRTLISNEQFF
TRBV5-1	TRBJ2-4	-	-	TGCGCCAGCAGCCCCACGGTATCCAAAAACATTCAGTACTTC	CASSPTVSKNIQYF
TRBV7-2	TRBJ1-5	once	-	TGTGCCAGCAGCTTAGGTTCAGGGTTTGGCAATCAGCCCCAGCATTTT	CASSLGSGFGNQPQHF
TRBV11-3	TRBJ2-7	-	TRBD1	TGTGCCAGCAGCTTAGTGGAGGTCAGGGGGCGCGAGCAGTACTTC	CASSLVEVRGREQYF
TRBV2	TRBJ1-3	-	-	TGTGCCAGCAGTCCGGGACAAGCTGTAGGGGGAAACACCATATATTTT	CASSPGQAVGGNTIYF
TRBV6-6	TRBJ1-3	once	-	TGTGCCAGCAGCGACAGTGTCTCTGGAAACACCATATATTTT	CASSDSVSGNTIYF
TRBV5-6	TRBJ2-5	-	TRBD2	TGTGCCAGCAGCGGGAGGGGCATGGAGACCCAGTACTTC	CASSGRGMETQYF
TRBV9	TRBJ2-1	-	-	TGTGCCAGCAGCGTGGCAGGCCCTTTCAATGAGCAGTTCTTC	CASSVAGPFNEQFF
TRBV18	TRBJ2-7	-	TRBD2	TGTGCCAGCTCACCGGACGAGCGGGAGAGGTACGAGCAGTACTTC	CASSPDERERYEQYF
TRBV20-1	TRBJ2-7	-	TRBD1	TGCAGTGCCAGGACAGGGGGCGAGCAGTACTTC	CSARTGGEQYF
TRBV7-9	TRBJ2-2	-	TRBD2	TGTGCCAGCAGCTTGGTTTCTAGCGGGACCGGGGAGCTGTTTTTT	CASSLVSSGTGELFF
TRBV7-9	TRBJ2-5	-	-	TGTGCCAGCAGCTTAGGAGGATCTCAAGAGACCCAGTACTTC	CASSLGGSQETQYF
TRBV6-6	TRBJ2-7	-	-	TGTGCCAGCAGTTACGACGCAGGGTGGAACGAGCAGTACTTC	CASSYDAGWNEQYF
TRBV5-6	TRBJ1-1	-	-	TGTGCCAGCAGCTTGGCTGCAGTTGTGGACACTGAAGCTTTCTTT	CASSLAAVVDTEAFF
TRBV20-1	TRBJ2-3	-	-	TGCAGTGCTAGTAGGGGCTCCGAGCAGTATTTT	CSASRGSEQYF
TRBV4-3	TRBJ1-6	-	TRBD1	TGCGCCAGCAGCAGATTGACAGGGGAGTATGCCGATTCACCCCTCCACTTT	CASSRLTGEYADSPLHF
TRBV6-4	TRBJ1-5	-	-	TGTGCCAGCAGTCCACAGGACAGCAATCAGCCCCAGCATTTT	CASSPQDSNQPQHF
TRBV5-6	TRBJ1-1	-	-	TGTGCCAGCAGCTTGGCTTACAGGGTGAACACTGAAGCTTTCTTT	CASSLAYRVNTEAFF
TRBV10-2	TRBJ1-1	once	-	TGCGCCAGCAGTGAGGACAGAAACACTGAAGCTTTCTTT	CASSEDRNTEAFF